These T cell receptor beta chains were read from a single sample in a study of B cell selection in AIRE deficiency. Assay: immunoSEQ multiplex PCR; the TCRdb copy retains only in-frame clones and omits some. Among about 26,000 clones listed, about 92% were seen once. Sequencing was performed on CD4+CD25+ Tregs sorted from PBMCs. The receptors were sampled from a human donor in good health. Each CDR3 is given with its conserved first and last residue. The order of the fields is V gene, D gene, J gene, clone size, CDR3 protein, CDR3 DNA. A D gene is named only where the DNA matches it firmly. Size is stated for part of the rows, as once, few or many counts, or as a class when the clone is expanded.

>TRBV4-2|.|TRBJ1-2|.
CASSQGENYGYTF
TGTGCCAGCAGCCAAGGGGAAAACTATGGCTACACCTTC
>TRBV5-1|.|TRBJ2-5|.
CASSLLSLKETQYF
TGCGCCAGCAGCTTGTTGAGTCTTAAGGAGACCCAGTACTTC
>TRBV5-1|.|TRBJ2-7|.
CASSLVIKHGEQYF
TGCGCCAGCAGCTTGGTAATCAAGCATGGCGAGCAGTACTTC
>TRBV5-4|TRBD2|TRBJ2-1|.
CASSLERGSYNEQFF
TGTGCCAGCAGCTTAGAGCGGGGGTCCTACAATGAGCAGTTCTTC
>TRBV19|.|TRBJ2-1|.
CASRRTGYNEQFF
TGTGCCAGTAGGCGCACGGGATACAATGAGCAGTTCTTC
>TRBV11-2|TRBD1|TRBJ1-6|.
CASSFTGGGRSYNSPLHF
TGTGCCAGCAGCTTTACAGGGGGCGGAAGGTCCTATAATTCACCCCTCCACTTT
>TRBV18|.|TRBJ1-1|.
CASSPNRVSGTEAFF
TGTGCCAGCTCACCTAACAGGGTCTCCGGGACTGAAGCTTTCTTT
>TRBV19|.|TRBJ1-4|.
CASSIIGAREKLFF
TGTGCCAGTAGTATAATAGGGGCGCGGGAAAAACTGTTTTTT
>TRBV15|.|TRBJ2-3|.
CATQSGTPDTQYF
TGTGCCACCCAATCGGGGACCCCGGATACGCAGTATTTT
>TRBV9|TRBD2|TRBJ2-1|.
CASSRGTSGYNEQFF
TGTGCCAGCAGCCGTGGGACTAGCGGGTACAATGAGCAGTTCTTC
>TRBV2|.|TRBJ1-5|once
CASSDWGYQPQHF
TGTGCCAGCAGTGATTGGGGGTATCAGCCCCAGCATTTT
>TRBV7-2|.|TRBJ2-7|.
CASTPGGGPYEQYF
TGTGCCAGCACCCCTGGGGGGGGCCCCTACGAGCAGTACTTC
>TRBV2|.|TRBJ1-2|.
CASNPRQRNGYTF
TGTGCCAGCAACCCTAGACAGAGGAATGGCTACACCTTC
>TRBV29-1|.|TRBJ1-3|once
CSVGESSGNTIYF
TGCAGCGTTGGCGAGAGCTCTGGAAACACCATATATTTT
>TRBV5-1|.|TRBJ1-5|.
CASSRGDDRGPQHF
TGCGCCAGCAGCAGGGGGGACGACCGGGGGCCCCAGCATTTT
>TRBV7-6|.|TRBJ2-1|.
CASSLYSRGNEQFF
TGTGCCAGCAGCTTATATTCAAGGGGCAATGAGCAGTTCTTC
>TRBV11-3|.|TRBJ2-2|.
CASSLGQTTGELFF
TGTGCCAGCAGTTTAGGACAGACCACCGGGGAGCTGTTTTTT